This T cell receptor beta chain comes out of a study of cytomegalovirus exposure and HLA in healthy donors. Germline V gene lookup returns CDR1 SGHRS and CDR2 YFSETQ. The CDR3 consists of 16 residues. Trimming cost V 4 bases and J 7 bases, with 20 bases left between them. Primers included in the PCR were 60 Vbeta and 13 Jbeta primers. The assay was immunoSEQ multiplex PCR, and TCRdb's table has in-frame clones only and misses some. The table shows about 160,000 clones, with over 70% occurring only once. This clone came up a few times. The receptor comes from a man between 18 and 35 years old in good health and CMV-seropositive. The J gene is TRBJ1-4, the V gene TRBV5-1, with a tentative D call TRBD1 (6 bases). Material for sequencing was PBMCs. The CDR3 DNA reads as TGCGCCAGCAGCACCCTACAGGGACCTGAAGGTGAAAAACTGTTTTTT. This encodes CASSTLQGPEGEKLFF. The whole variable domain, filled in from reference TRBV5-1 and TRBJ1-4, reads KAGVTQTPRYLIKTRGQQVTLSCSPISGHRSVSWYQQTPGQGLQFLFEYFSETQRNKGNFPGRFSGRQFSNSRSEMNVSTLELGDSALYLCASSTLQGPEGEKLFFGSGTQLSVL.